One sample yielded the 23 T cell receptor beta chains listed below, sequenced in a study of response to subunit inactivated influenza vaccine (dated by TCRdb to the late 2010s). What this sample's time point label stands for: approximately 45 days after influenza vaccine administration. Library generation was performed with RT-PCR. The data were produced on an Illumina HiSeq 2500. Using fastp at Q25 and MiXCR, TCRdb reprocessed the public reads and kept productive beta chains. All rows with the same CDR3 protein become a single entry with the most common DNA and genes. This sample has 500,000 to 600,000 distinct CDR3 sequences in its table, and 13% of those were observed once. The leading ten clones occupy over 10% of the sample. The input for sequencing was PBMCs from blood, taken 45 days after vaccination. These receptor sequences come from a middle-aged man who received an inactivated influenza vaccine. Donor details come from another sample of the same person, matched by shared clones.

This clonotype was found a few times. CDR3 amino acids: CASSLLYGNNYEQYF. Written as DNA, the CDR3 is TGTGCCAGCAGTTTACTTTACGGGAACAACTACGAGCAGTACTTC. This chain links TRBV28 with TRBJ2-7; possible D gene TRBD2, 5 bases. The CDR3 has 15 amino acids. V shed 2 bases and J shed 3 bases, with 14 bases lying between them. Germline V gene lookup returns CDR1 MDHEN and CDR2 SYDVKM.

This clonotype was counted only a few times. The chain recombines TRBV5-1 with TRBJ1-1; 8 bases agree with TRBD1. Germline V gene data show CDR1 as SGHRS and CDR2 as YFSETQ. J gave up 1 base and V 4 bases, and 6 bases lay outside the gene matches. The CDR3 is 15 residues long. The CDR3 region has the DNA TGCGCCAGCAGCCCGATGGGGACAGGGAACACTGAAGCTTTCTTT. It specifies CASSPMGTGNTEAFF.

The chain is built from TRBV27 and TRBJ2-3; D is perhaps TRBD1 (6 bases). Germline V gene data show CDR1 as MNHEY and CDR2 as SMNVEV (reference sequence). Trimming took off 0 bases at V and 4 bases at J, with 14 bases between the two ends. The CDR3 is 16 residues long. CDR3 coding DNA: TGTGCCAGCAGTTTATCGATAAGGGCAGGGGCAGATACGCAGTATTTT. This translates into CASSLSIRAGADTQYF.

The chain is built from TRBV6-5 and TRBJ2-7; the D gene could be TRBD1 or TRBD2 (5 bases each). The CDR3 is made up of 12 amino acids. Germline assignment: CDR1 MNHEY and CDR2 SVGAGI. The V and J ends lost 6 bases and 7 bases respectively, with 13 bases between them. CDR3 amino acids: CASRPAGGEQYF. CDR3 sequence (DNA): TGTGCCAGCAGACCGGCTGGGGGAGAGCAGTACTTC.

The chain carries TRBV7-9 and TRBJ2-7; 11 bases are shared with TRBD1. V lost 4 bases, J lost 4 bases, and 9 bases stayed unmatched. The CDR3 is 16 amino acids. Germline CDR1 is SEHNR and CDR2 is FQNEAQ (reference sequence). The CDR3 sequence: CASSSPGQGVPYEQYF. DNA for the CDR3: TGTGCCAGCAGCTCTCCGGGACAGGGGGTTCCATACGAGCAGTACTTC.

The rearrangement joins TRBV5-1 to TRBJ2-7, with TRBD1 matching over 8 bases. CDR1 SGHRS and CDR2 YFSETQ come from the germline V gene. This CDR3 comprises 14 residues. Unmatched junction bases numbered 6, after V lost 2 bases and J lost 5 bases. The CDR3 nucleotides are TGCGCCAGCAGCTTAGCAGGGGGCGACGACGAGCAGTACTTC. Translating gives CASSLAGGDDEQYF.

The chain couples TRBV20-1 to TRBJ1-4; TRBD1 aligns across 9 bases. V shed 7 bases and J 7 bases; nucleotides not matched to a gene: 10. The germline V gene encodes CDR1 DFQATT and CDR2 SNEGSKA (reference sequence). CDR3 length equals 14 residues. The CDR3 reads CSVTSGQGSEKLFF. The CDR3 DNA reads TGCAGTGTCACGTCGGGACAGGGCTCTGAAAAACTGTTTTTT.

This clonotype was recorded a few times. The chain combines TRBV20-1 with TRBJ2-7; 7 bases agree with TRBD2. The CDR3 is 12 residues long. Germline CDR1 is DFQATT and CDR2 is SNEGSKA (reference sequence). Trimming cost V 4 bases and J 5 bases; bases outside gene matches: 5. This CDR3 is CSANRLANEQYF. CDR3 nucleotides: TGCAGTGCTAATAGACTAGCCAACGAGCAGTACTTC.

Only a few counts were recorded for this clonotype. The CDR3: CATSDSGYTYEQYF. The CDR3 coding sequence is TGTGCCACCAGTGATTCGGGGTACACCTACGAGCAGTACTTC. The V call is TRBV24-1, the J call TRBJ2-7; D is possibly TRBD2 (5 bases). This CDR3 comprises 14 residues. Germline CDR1 is KGHDR and CDR2 is SFDVKD. The V and J ends lost 2 bases and 2 bases respectively, with 9 bases between them.

This clonotype has ten or more counts. The chain recombines TRBV18 with TRBJ2-3; D may correspond to TRBD1 or TRBD2 (5 bases each). V lost 2 bases and J lost 5, with 8 bases in between. CDR1 is KGHSH and CDR2 is LQKENI in the germline V gene. The CDR3 has 13 residues. As DNA, the CDR3 is TGTGCCAGCTCACCAGGGGCGGGAGATACGCAGTATTTT. This sequence encodes CASSPGAGDTQYF.

The chain couples TRBV6-2 or TRBV6-3 to TRBJ2-1, with 8 bases identical to TRBD2. J was trimmed by 0 bases and V by 6 bases; bases with no gene match: 4. CDR1 and CDR2 from the germline V gene are MNHEY and SVGEGT. The CDR3 runs 15 residues. The CDR3 region is CASRSAGGSYNEQFF. Here the CDR3 DNA reads TGTGCCAGCAGATCCGCGGGGGGCTCCTACAATGAGCAGTTCTTC.

Ten or more counts support this clonotype. The CDR3 protein is CASSLRGRGATGELFF. DNA for the CDR3: TGTGCCAGCAGCTTGAGGGGGCGCGGTGCCACCGGGGAGCTGTTTTTT. J is TRBJ2-2 and V is TRBV7-2; TRBD1 matches 7 bases. The CDR3 is 16 residues long. CDR1 is SGHTA, CDR2 FQGNSA, per germline. The junction had 8 bases not matched to a gene; V was cut back by 3 bases and J by 4 bases.

This clonotype has a single count. V usage is TRBV12-3 or TRBV12-4 and J usage is TRBJ1-4, with unresolved D. V was pared by 5 bases and J by 1 base, with 11 bases between. This CDR3 is built from 15 residues. The CDR3 DNA reads TGTGCCAGCAGTGAGGGCCGCGTAACTAATGAAAAACTGTTTTTT. Translation: CASSEGRVTNEKLFF.

This clonotype has just a few counts. This chain connects TRBV6-5 to TRBJ2-7; 10 bases match TRBD2. CDR3 length equals 15 residues. Unmatched junction bases numbered 7, after V lost 4 bases and J lost 4 bases. The germline gives CDR1 MNHEY, CDR2 SVGAGI. The CDR3 here is CASSSSSGRTYEQYF. The CDR3, as DNA: TGTGCCAGCAGTTCGAGTAGCGGGAGGACGTACGAGCAGTACTTC.

The sample holds a few counts of this clonotype. J is TRBJ2-7 and V is TRBV5-1, with 7 nucleotides matching TRBD2. The CDR3 is made up of 13 amino acids. Germline V gives CDR1 SGHRS, CDR2 YFSETQ. The ends lost 3 bases at V and 7 bases at J; junction bases unmatched: 7. In DNA form, the CDR3 reads TGCGCCAGCAGCTCTGACCCCGGGGGGGAGCAGTACTTC. It encodes CASSSDPGGEQYF.

This clonotype was seen many times. This sequence joins TRBV20-1 and TRBJ2-7; weak D call: TRBD1 (5 bases). V lost 0 bases to trimming and J lost 7 bases, with 19 bases between them. From germline, CDR1 is DFQATT and CDR2 SNEGSKA (reference sequence). CDR3 length: 15 amino acids. CDR3: CSARDLAGSAWEQYF. The CDR3 region has the DNA TGCAGTGCTAGAGATCTTGCAGGGTCGGCTTGGGAGCAGTACTTC.

The CDR3 loop is CASSLAGFGGLNYEQYF. DNA for the CDR3: TGTGCCAGCAGCTTAGCGGGGTTCGGGGGTCTTAACTACGAGCAGTACTTC. This chain uses TRBV7-6 with TRBJ2-7, with D possibly matching TRBD2 (6 bases). V lost 0 bases, J lost 3 bases, and 18 bases lay in between. The CDR3 runs 17 residues. The V gene's germline CDR1 is SGHVS and CDR2 FNYEAQ.

This clonotype was counted only a few times. V usage is TRBV7-2 and J usage is TRBJ1-2, with D possibly being TRBD1 (6 bases). Germline V gene sequence: CDR1 SGHTA, CDR2 FQGNSA. V lost 3 bases and J lost 6, with 23 bases in between. CDR3 length: 17 amino acids. DNA of the CDR3: TGTGCCAGCAGCTTCTCCCCCTCGGGGGGCATTGAAGATGGCTACACCTTC. Its protein product is CASSFSPSGGIEDGYTF. The full variable domain, with the rest looked up from reference TRBV7-2 and TRBJ1-2, is GAGVSQSPSNKVTEKGKDVELRCDPISGHTALYWYRQSLGQGLEFLIYFQGNSAPDKSGLPSDRFSAERTGGSVSTLTIQRTQQEDSAVYLCASSFSPSGGIEDGYTFGSGTRLTVV.

This chain links TRBV7-2 with TRBJ2-1; maybe TRBD1 (5 bases). The V gene lost 1 base and the J gene lost 9 bases, with 10 bases spanning the gap. The CDR3 has 13 residues. CDR1 SGHTA and CDR2 FQGNSA come from the germline V gene. As DNA, the CDR3 is TGTGCCAGCAGCTTAGACCGACAGAGTGAGCAGTTCTTC. It specifies CASSLDRQSEQFF.

The genes are TRBV7-8 and TRBJ2-2, with a tentative D call TRBD1 (5 bases). The CDR3 consists of 16 residues. V shed 5 bases and J shed 3 bases, with 16 bases lying between them. Germline loops: CDR1 SGHVS, CDR2 FQNEAQ. CDR3 DNA sequence: TGTGCCAGCAGCCTCGGCCAGGGCGTAGACACCGGGGAGCTGTTTTTT. Its translation is CASSLGQGVDTGELFF.

This clonotype was picked up a small number of times. The chain recombines TRBV6-1 with TRBJ1-5; TRBD1 might be the D (6 bases). Trimming removed 6 bases from V and 3 bases from J, with 15 bases in between. CDR3 length: 15 amino acids. CDR1 is MNHNS and CDR2 is SASEGT in the germline V gene. The CDR3 DNA sequence: TGTGCCAGCAGCCCGTCCGGGACATCCAATCAGCCCCAGCATTTT. Translated: CASSPSGTSNQPQHF.

The chain couples TRBV20-1 to TRBJ2-1, with 7 bases matching TRBD1. V lost 6 bases and J lost 0; bases outside the gene matches: 8. The CDR3 spans 15 residues. Germline CDR1 reads DFQATT; CDR2 reads SNEGSKA (reference sequence). CDR3 in DNA: TGCAGTGCCAACAAGGGACAGTACTCCTACAATGAGCAGTTCTTC. It codes for CSANKGQYSYNEQFF.

This clonotype was found once. V usage is TRBV3-1 and J usage is TRBJ2-7; 9 nucleotides line up with TRBD2. After removal of 5 bases from V and 5 bases from J, the junction contained 4 bases not matched to a gene. The CDR3 runs 13 residues. Germline lookup yields CDR1 LGHDT and CDR2 YNNKEL (reference sequence). The CDR3 loop is CASSIGTSHEQYF. The CDR3 region has the DNA TGTGCCAGCAGCATCGGGACTAGCCACGAGCAGTACTTC.